The following is a TCR beta chain sequence with its context. Its antigen remains unknown. TCRdb ran MiXCR on the PCR reads. The sample contains under 45,000 clones, 17% of which appear only once. V trimming: 9 bases; J trimming: 4 bases; junction bases outside the gene matches: 9. This CDR3 contains 13 residues. The data were taken from a study of metastatic and nonmetastatic thyroid tumors. Background on the study: Patients with malignant and benign thyroid disease provided blood and tumor or nodule tissue, whose repertoires were compared. General study results and limits: Reportedly, malignant thyroid tumors had significantly higher TCR beta diversity than benign nodules, in blood and tumor.

Patients had received no treatment of any kind before thyroid surgery. The sample consisted of tumor tissue. V usage is TRBV12-3 or TRBV12-4 and J usage is TRBJ2-7; 7 bases align to TRBD1. The TCR comes from a female donor with papillary thyroid cancer or a benign thyroid nodule (not recorded which). Some clones in this sample may be carry-over from other donors' samples. The CDR3 is CARSVAQGYEQYF. The CDR3 DNA is TGTGCCAGGAGTGTAGCACAGGGGTACGAGCAGTACTTC.